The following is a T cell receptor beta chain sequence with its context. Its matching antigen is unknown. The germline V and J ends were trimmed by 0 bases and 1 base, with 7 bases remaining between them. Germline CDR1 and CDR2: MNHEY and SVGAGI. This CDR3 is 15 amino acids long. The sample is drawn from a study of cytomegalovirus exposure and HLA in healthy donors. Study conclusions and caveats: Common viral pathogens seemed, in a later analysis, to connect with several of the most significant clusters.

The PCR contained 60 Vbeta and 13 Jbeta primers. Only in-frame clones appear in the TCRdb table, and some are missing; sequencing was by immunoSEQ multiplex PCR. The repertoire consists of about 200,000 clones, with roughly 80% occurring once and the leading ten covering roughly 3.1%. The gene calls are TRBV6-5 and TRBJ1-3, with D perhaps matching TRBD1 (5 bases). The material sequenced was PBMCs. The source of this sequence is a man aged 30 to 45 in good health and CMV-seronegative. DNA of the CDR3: TGTGCCAGCAGTTACTCTGGGGCGTCTGGAAACACCATATATTTT. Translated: CASSYSGASGNTIYF.